Listed below are T cell receptor beta chains from one sample, sequenced in a study of cytomegalovirus exposure and HLA in healthy donors. TCRdb keeps only in-frame clones here, not all; method: immunoSEQ multiplex PCR. Altogether over 85,000 clones are present, approximately 79% being singletons, with the ten largest covering 6.2%. Material: PBMCs. These receptors came from a young man in good health and CMV-seropositive. The CDR3 runs from the conserved cysteine through the conserved F or W. Each record gives: clone size, D gene, V gene, J gene, CDR3 protein, CDR3 DNA. A D gene is named only where the DNA matches it firmly. Clone size is stated in some rows and not others, as once, few, many or a class when expanded.

.	.	TRBV29-1	TRBJ2-5	CSVTGPQGETQYF	TGCAGCGTGACTGGCCCGCAGGGGGAGACCCAGTACTTC
few	.	TRBV14	TRBJ1-6	CASRVGVDSPLHF	TGTGCCAGCAGGGTAGGGGTGGATTCACCCCTCCACTTT
.	.	TRBV13	TRBJ1-1	CASSLVGGGNTEAFF	TGTGCCAGCAGCTTAGTTGGCGGGGGGAACACTGAAGCTTTCTTT
.	TRBD2	TRBV6-5	TRBJ2-7	CASSSGVAYEQYF	TGTGCCAGCAGTAGCGGGGTTGCCTACGAGCAGTACTTC
.	TRBD1	TRBV6-1	TRBJ1-1	CASSERGQGDEAFF	TGTGCCAGCAGTGAAAGGGGACAGGGGGATGAAGCTTTCTTT
.	.	TRBV2	TRBJ2-7	CASSLDRTYYEQYF	TGTGCCAGCAGTCTAGACAGGACTTACTACGAGCAGTACTTC
few	.	TRBV5-6	TRBJ2-7	CASSLESGYHEQYF	TGTGCCAGCAGCTTAGAGTCAGGTTATCACGAGCAGTACTTC
.	TRBD2	TRBV9	TRBJ2-1	CASTVEAGVSNEQFF	TGTGCCAGCACCGTCGAAGCGGGGGTTTCCAATGAGCAGTTCTTC
.	.	TRBV6-5	TRBJ2-1	CASYNNEAGEQFF	TGTGCCAGCTATAATAATGAGGCCGGTGAGCAGTTCTTC
few	.	TRBV11-2	TRBJ2-7	CASSLGGVYEQYF	TGTGCCAGCAGCTTAGGGGGGGTCTACGAGCAGTACTTC
.	.	TRBV5-1	TRBJ2-5	CASSLTAETQYF	TGCGCCAGCAGCTTGACTGCAGAGACCCAGTACTTC
.	TRBD1	TRBV7-2	TRBJ1-6	CASSFGTVQNSPLHF	TGTGCCAGCAGCTTCGGGACAGTACAAAATTCACCCCTCCACTTT
.	TRBD1	TRBV28	TRBJ1-1	CASSLRQGKDEAFF	TGTGCCAGCAGTCTTCGACAGGGGAAGGATGAAGCTTTCTTT
.	.	TRBV30	TRBJ1-6	CAWSGRTASPLHF	TGTGCCTGGAGTGGGAGGACTGCTTCACCCCTCCACTTT
few	TRBD1	TRBV27	TRBJ1-2	CASSPDRGLDGYTF	TGTGCCAGCAGCCCTGACAGGGGGCTCGATGGCTACACCTTC
.	.	TRBV27	TRBJ1-5	CASSSGVGNQPQHF	TGTGCCAGCTCTTCAGGGGTGGGCAATCAGCCCCAGCATTTT
few	TRBD2	TRBV7-9	TRBJ2-4	CASSLTSGGQNIQYF	TGTGCCAGCAGCTTGACTAGCGGGGGGCAAAACATTCAGTACTTC
.	.	TRBV27	TRBJ1-2	CASSFDRIGYTF	TGTGCCAGCAGTTTCGACAGGATTGGCTACACCTTC
.	TRBD1	TRBV6-5	TRBJ1-2	CASRGTGVGGYTF	TGTGCCAGCAGGGGGACAGGGGTCGGAGGCTACACCTTC
.	TRBD2	TRBV4-2	TRBJ2-3	CASSQTSVGGVGSTDTQYF	TGTGCCAGCAGCCAAACGAGTGTCGGGGGGGTTGGGAGCACAGATACGCAGTATTTT
.	.	TRBV2	TRBJ2-5	CASSEHTEGTQYF	TGTGCCAGCAGTGAGCACACTGAGGGGACCCAGTACTTC
.	TRBD2	TRBV4-2	TRBJ2-1	CASSQNGGAYYNEQFF	TGTGCCAGCAGCCAAAACGGGGGGGCCTACTACAATGAGCAGTTCTTC
.	.	TRBV19	TRBJ1-5	CASSKGQGKHF	TGTGCCAGTAGTAAAGGGCAGGGGAAACATTTT
few	TRBD1	TRBV5-6	TRBJ1-6	CASSLSGTGHSPLHF	TGTGCCAGCAGCTTGAGTGGGACAGGCCATTCACCCCTCCACTTT
.	.	TRBV20-1	TRBJ2-2	CSATGDGELFF	TGCAGTGCTACCGGGGACGGGGAGCTGTTTTTT
.	TRBD2	TRBV4-2	TRBJ2-7	CASSQVWKSGGAEYEQYF	TGTGCCAGCAGCCAAGTGTGGAAGAGCGGGGGGGCCGAGTACGAGCAGTACTTC
.	TRBD1	TRBV6-5	TRBJ2-7	CASLPRTGSYEQYF	TGTGCCAGCCTCCCGAGGACAGGCTCCTACGAGCAGTACTTC
.	TRBD1	TRBV6-5	TRBJ2-4	CASSYIGTGQNIQYF	TGTGCCAGCAGTTACATTGGGACAGGTCAAAACATTCAGTACTTC
few	TRBD1	TRBV19	TRBJ1-1	CASRQTGGSTEAFF	TGTGCCAGTAGGCAAACAGGGGGCAGCACTGAAGCTTTCTTT
.	TRBD2	TRBV5-6	TRBJ2-7	CASSNRDYPYEQYF	TGTGCCAGCAGCAACCGGGACTACCCTTACGAGCAGTACTTC
.	TRBD2	TRBV7-2	TRBJ2-7	CASSQGLAGTYEQYF	TGTGCCAGCAGCCAAGGACTAGCGGGGACCTACGAGCAGTACTTC
.	.	TRBV6-4	TRBJ2-3	CASSPERRMDTQYF	TGTGCCAGCAGTCCAGAACGGAGGATGGATACGCAGTATTTT
.	TRBD1	TRBV10-3	TRBJ1-2	CAISSDRSYGYTF	TGTGCCATCAGTTCGGACAGGAGCTATGGCTACACCTTC
.	.	TRBV19	TRBJ1-1	CASSPQSGGFGGTEAFF	TGTGCCAGTAGCCCCCAGTCGGGGGGTTTCGGGGGCACTGAAGCTTTCTTT
.	TRBD1	TRBV4-2	TRBJ2-7	CASSRRDSQTYEQYF	TGTGCCAGCAGCCGCAGGGACAGCCAAACCTACGAGCAGTACTTC
.	TRBD1	TRBV11-2	TRBJ2-3	CASSLKGQGSDTQYF	TGTGCCAGCAGCTTAAAGGGACAGGGGTCAGATACGCAGTATTTT
few	.	TRBV27	TRBJ1-1	CASSPPLALRRTEAFF	TGTGCCAGCAGTCCCCCGTTAGCCCTAAGGAGGACTGAAGCTTTCTTT
few	TRBD2	TRBV5-1	TRBJ2-7	CASSLTSGETYEQYF	TGCGCCAGCAGCTTAACTAGCGGGGAAACCTACGAGCAGTACTTC
.	.	TRBV30	TRBJ2-7	CAFRGNYEQYF	TGTGCCTTTCGAGGGAACTACGAGCAGTACTTC
.	TRBD1	TRBV19	TRBJ1-1	CASSPRGRATEAFF	TGTGCCAGTAGTCCCAGGGGGCGGGCCACTGAAGCTTTCTTT
.	TRBD1	TRBV6-1	TRBJ1-1	CASSSTGATEAFF	TGTGCCAGCAGCTCAACAGGGGCCACTGAAGCTTTCTTT
.	.	TRBV5-5	TRBJ1-4	CASSSQTGGGEKLFF	TGTGCCAGCAGCTCACAGACAGGAGGAGGCGAAAAACTGTTTTTT
.	.	TRBV4-2	TRBJ1-3	CASSQGFGGDSGNTIYF	TGTGCCAGCAGCCAAGGTTTCGGGGGAGACTCTGGAAACACCATATATTTT
few	.	TRBV9	TRBJ1-1	CASSPHRAEAFF	TGTGCCAGCAGCCCCCACAGGGCTGAAGCTTTCTTT